This T cell receptor (beta chain) was captured in a study of Graves' ophthalmopathy and Graves' hyperthyroidism. As for the study in general: The collection of peripheral blood took place at initial diagnosis, before any treatment.

In germline, CDR1 is SGDLS, CDR2 YYNGEE. The V end was cut by 4 bases, the J end by 0 bases, with 10 bases between. The CDR3 runs 14 residues. CDR3 regions of TCR beta were amplified from RNA transcripts. The library came from an HTBI-primed first-round RT-PCR and a second-round multiplex PCR. TCRdb itself ran the multiplex PCR reads through MiXCR, one entry per CDR3 protein. The sample lists hundreds of thousands of distinct CDR3 sequences; about 41% were seen once. Uncontrolled infections, other autoimmune diseases, pregnancy or lactation barred patients from enrollment. This clonotype was seen at least ten times.

The chain links TRBV9 to TRBJ1-2, with a tentative D call TRBD1 (6 bases). The TCR sequence derives from an adult man with Graves' ophthalmopathy. Source material: peripheral blood. CDR3 sequence reads: CASSSGQPNYGYTF. CDR3 DNA: TGTGCCAGCAGCTCGGGACAACCTAACTATGGCTACACCTTC.